One T cell receptor (beta chain) is described in this entry. Profiled with immunoSEQ multiplex PCR; TCRdb holds only in-frame clones, not every one. Here the sample spans around 150,000 clones, around 85% being singletons. The CDR3 has 16 residues. Germline CDR1 GTSNPN, CDR2 SVGIG (reference sequence). The trim removed 0 bases at V and 1 base at J, leaving 5 bases unmatched. This sample stems from a study of blood T cell repertoires in COVID-19. Study summary: The cDNA or gDNA used as material had been derived from T cells, B-cell-depleted T cells, or PBMCs.

This rearrangement joins TRBV30 to TRBJ1-4; 7 bases align to TRBD1. The sequence derives from a man between 65 and 79 years old with acute or convalescent COVID-19. The sequenced sample was peripheral blood. The CDR3 coding sequence is TGTGCCTGGAGTGTTGTAGGGGGCATAACTAATGAAAAACTGTTTTTT. Its translation: CAWSVVGGITNEKLFF.